This passage covers 11 T cell receptor beta chains from one sample sequenced in a study of CD8 T cells in Susac syndrome. An input of roughly 0.5 to 1 ug of RNA was subjected to reverse transcription using random hexamers. TCRdb fed the immunoSEQ multiplex PCR reads into MiXCR, producing one record per CDR3 protein. The sample contains some 58,000 distinct CDR3 sequences, around 95% of which appear only once. Sample: CD8+ T cells from PBMCs. The receptors derive from a human donor with Susac syndrome.

The chain joins TRBV7-9 to TRBJ1-5, with 7 bases fitting TRBD1. There are 13 residues in the CDR3. The V and J ends lost 10 bases and 0 bases, in that order; junction bases with no gene match: 3. The germline CDR1 and CDR2 sequences are SEHNR and FQNEAQ (reference sequence). CDR3 nucleotide sequence: TGTGCCACCAAGGGGGCTAGCAATCAGCCCCAGCATTTT. It translates to CATKGASNQPQHF. Supplemented by reference TRBV7-9 and TRBJ1-5, the full variable domain reads DTGVSQNPRHKITKRGQNVTFRCDPISEHNRLYWYRQTLGQGPEFLTYFQNEAQLEKSRLLSDRFSAERPKGSFSTLEIQRTEQGDSAMYLCATKGASNQPQHFGDGTRLSIL.

The rearrangement uses TRBV2 and TRBJ1-1; D remains ambiguous. Germline lookup yields CDR1 SNHLY and CDR2 FYNNEI. There are 14 residues in the CDR3. With 7 bases removed from V and 6 bases from J, the gap between germline ends came to 18 bases. The CDR3 loop reads CASIGGSAIPEAFF. The CDR3 region has the DNA TGTGCCAGCATTGGTGGCAGCGCCATCCCTGAAGCTTTCTTT.

V usage is TRBV24-1 and J usage is TRBJ2-1, with TRBD2 identical over 10 bases. The J segment lost 9 bases and the V segment lost 4 bases, leaving 11 bases of the junction unmatched. This CDR3 spans 16 amino acids. Germline CDR1 reads KGHDR; CDR2 reads SFDVKD. The CDR3 region is CATSDPSKRGGGEQFF. The DNA for the CDR3 is TGTGCCACCAGTGACCCCAGTAAGCGGGGGGGCGGTGAGCAGTTCTTC.

The V and J genes are TRBV20-1 and TRBJ2-2; 7 bases fit TRBD1. V lost 3 bases and J lost 0; bases outside the gene matches: 7. This CDR3 region has 16 residues. In germline, CDR1 is DFQATT, CDR2 SNEGSKA (reference sequence). The CDR3 here is CSASDPGQTNTGELFF. DNA of the CDR3: TGCAGTGCTAGTGATCCGGGACAGACGAACACCGGGGAGCTGTTTTTT.

The chain joins TRBV19 to TRBJ2-2; possibly TRBD2 for D (5 bases). The CDR3 totals 12 residues. V dropped 10 bases and J dropped 5 bases, with 11 bases sitting between them. Germline CDR1 LNHDA, CDR2 SQIVND (reference sequence). The CDR3 spells CAIEGETGELFF. CDR3 nucleotide sequence: TGTGCCATCGAGGGTGAGACCGGGGAGCTGTTTTTT.

The J gene is TRBJ2-1, the V gene TRBV6-1; 8 bases are a match to TRBD2. The CDR3 contains 14 residues. The junction had 9 bases not matched to a gene; V was cut back by 10 bases and J by 4 bases. Germline lookup yields CDR1 MNHNS and CDR2 SASEGT. The CDR3 loop is CATAGGGSYNEQFF. As DNA, the CDR3 is TGTGCCACCGCGGGCGGGGGGTCTTACAATGAGCAGTTCTTC.

The chain uses TRBV2 and TRBJ2-1, with 7 nucleotides matching TRBD2. Unmatched junction bases numbered 12, after V lost 10 bases and J lost 6 bases. This CDR3 has 14 amino acids. Germline V lookup: CDR1 SNHLY, CDR2 FYNNEI. CDR3 amino acids: CATEGRAGSNEQFF. The CDR3 DNA sequence: TGTGCCACCGAGGGGAGGGCCGGGAGCAATGAGCAGTTCTTC.

This chain joins TRBV29-1 and TRBJ2-2; a weak D match, TRBD1 (6 bases). Germline assignment: CDR1 SQVTM and CDR2 ANQGSEA. The CDR3 contains 14 residues. V shed 7 bases and J shed 6 bases, with 18 bases lying between them. CDR3: CSARQVNKAGELFF. The DNA of the CDR3 is TGCAGCGCTCGACAGGTCAATAAAGCCGGGGAGCTGTTTTTT.

This chain uses TRBV29-1 with TRBJ2-3; unclear D gene. Germline values: CDR1 SQVTM, CDR2 ANQGSEA. The CDR3 totals 11 residues. Trimming shortened V by 2 bases and J by 7 bases, and 7 bases separated the two germline ends. The CDR3 is CSVEQRYTQYF. The CDR3 region has the DNA TGCAGCGTTGAACAGAGATATACGCAGTATTTT.

The CDR3 DNA is TGTGCCAGTGAGCGAGATCATGAGCAGTTCTTC. As protein: CASERDHEQFF. The chain recombines TRBV19 with TRBJ2-1; D is uncertain. V lost 8 bases to trimming and J lost 8 bases, with 10 bases between them. The CDR3 runs 11 residues. Germline V gene sequence: CDR1 LNHDA, CDR2 SQIVND (reference sequence).

This rearrangement joins TRBV5-1 to TRBJ2-7; the D gene is possibly TRBD1 (6 bases). CDR1 is SGHRS, CDR2 YFSETQ, per germline. V shed 5 bases and J shed 0 bases, with 18 bases lying between them. The CDR3 loop spans 16 amino acids. The DNA of the CDR3 is TGCGCCAGCAGTCTTTCCCCTTGGGACAACTCCTACGAGCAGTACTTC. It translates to CASSLSPWDNSYEQYF.